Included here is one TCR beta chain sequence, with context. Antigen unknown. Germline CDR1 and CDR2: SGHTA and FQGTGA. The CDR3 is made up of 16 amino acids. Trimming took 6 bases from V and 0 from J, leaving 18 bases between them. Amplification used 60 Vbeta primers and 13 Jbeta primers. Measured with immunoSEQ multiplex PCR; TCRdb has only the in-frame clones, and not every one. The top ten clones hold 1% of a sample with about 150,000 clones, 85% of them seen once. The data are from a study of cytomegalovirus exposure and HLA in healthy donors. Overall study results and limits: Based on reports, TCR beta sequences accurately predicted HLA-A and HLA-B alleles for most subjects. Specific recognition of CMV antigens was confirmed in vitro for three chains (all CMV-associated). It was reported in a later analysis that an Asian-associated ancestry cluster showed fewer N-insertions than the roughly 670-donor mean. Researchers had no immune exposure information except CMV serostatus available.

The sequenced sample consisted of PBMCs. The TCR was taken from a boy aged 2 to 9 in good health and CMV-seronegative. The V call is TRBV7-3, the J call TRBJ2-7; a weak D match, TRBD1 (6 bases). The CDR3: CASRPSNRDTSYEQYF. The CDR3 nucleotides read TGTGCCAGCAGGCCCTCCAACCGGGACACCTCCTACGAGCAGTACTTC.